This TCR beta chain is drawn from a study of graft-versus-host responses after intestinal transplantation. Study details: Every recipient had anti-thymocyte globulin induction and about three years of tacrolimus plus steroids.

TCRdb's copy holds only in-frame clones and misses some; the assay was immunoSEQ multiplex PCR. The sample yields around 43,000 clones, 90% to 95% seen once. Study findings and constraints: GvH clones appeared in recipient marrow, some first in ileum or blood. Declines in HvG clones occurring early post-transplant were associated with peak circulating GvH clone levels. Allografts from individuals with graft-donor T cell macrochimerism displayed high graft-versus-host to host-versus-graft clonal ratios.

With 6 bases removed from V and 4 bases from J, the gap between germline ends came to 16 bases. The germline V gene encodes CDR1 MDHEN and CDR2 SYDVKM. The CDR3 runs to 16 residues. This clone turned up a few times. Its antigen is not identified. Here the sequenced sample was PBMCs, taken 524 days after transplant. The TCR comes from a human patient who received an intestinal transplant, so some T cells may come from the graft donor. This sequence joins TRBV28 and TRBJ1-6; TRBD1 is a possible D gene (6 bases). The CDR3 spells CASSPTGTPYNSPLHF. The CDR3 DNA follows: TGTGCCAGCAGCCCTACCGGGACACCTTATAATTCACCCCTCCACTTT.